This T cell receptor beta chain appears in the sequencing data of a study of spatial heterogeneity in lung cancer. Germline V gene sequence: CDR1 LGHNA, CDR2 YNFKEQ. The V and J ends lost 1 base and 11 bases, in that order; junction bases with no gene match: 4. The CDR3 is made up of 14 amino acids. The time point: sample taken at primary tumor resection. The authors sequenced whole RNA from tumor, nontumor lung or frozen PBMC without sorting. The approximately 79 donors had untreated early-stage non-small cell lung cancer. TCRdb re-analysed the 5' RACE reads in MiXCR, keeping a single row per CDR3 protein. The table lists around 45,000 distinct CDR3 sequences, 10% to 15% of them singletons.

The origin of this receptor is a female donor with early-stage non-small cell lung cancer. The sequencing used PBMCs, collected at surgery. This chain connects TRBV4-2 to TRBJ1-6, with 8 bases that match TRBD1. In nucleotides, the CDR3 is TGTGCCAGCAGCCAAGGGGACAGGTTGCCACCCCTCCACTTT. This gives the protein CASSQGDRLPPLHF.